Below, one TCR beta chain is given with its context. No antigen is known for it. There are no base qualities to consult, and no much larger clone falls within one base. TCRbeta CDR3 regions were amplified from genomic DNA using the immunoSEQ Assay, a bias-controlled multiplex PCR. Concerning the study's data processing: Within the assay, amplification of reference gene primers was used to estimate how many nucleated cells each sample contained. To quantify the absolute abundance of each unique TCRbeta CDR3 rearrangement, sequence reads were collapsed and filtered. For each sample, productive Simpson clonality was calculated by taking the square root of Simpson's diversity index across productive rearrangements. TCRdb retrieved this table from immuneACCESS and kept in-frame rearrangements only. Not all clones are present; in checked studies, unresolved V genes account for under half, and no reason is known for the remainder. V and J calls plus clone size are reproduced from that table; the DNA served to infer D and trimming. The sample table shows some 530,000 clones, and 70% to 90% are seen once. The ten largest clones represent approximately 2.9% of the sample.

This sample was included in a study of blood T cell repertoires in COVID-19 (dated by TCRdb to 2020 to 2021). Describing the broader study: Collaborator samples came from the United States, Italy and Spain and covered acute and convalescent phases of COVID-19. The sample metadata nearly always contained a de-identified subject ID, COVID-19 status, age in years and sex. The repertoires were released in a freely available public database meant as a resource for research on the immune response to SARS-CoV-2. The material from the prospective study consisted of cDNA or gDNA derived from T cells, B-cell-depleted T cells, or PBMCs. Deeply sampled blood TCRbeta repertoires from subjects exposed to, actively infected with, or recovered from COVID-19 were included in the dataset. Where available, HLA class I and class II types were obtained from metadata supplied by the sample provider rather than from assay-based typing. Samples came from the ongoing ImmuneRACE study (first 160 participants) plus 1,254 subjects from 6 global collaborators.

Results the study describes overall, beyond this receptor: The quantity of clinical and demographic metadata differed by source and by participant and was supplied without curation.

Whole blood was collected in K2EDTA tubes by collaborating institutions according to the institutions' own protocols. For TCRbeta analysis, collaborators shipped samples in one of three forms: frozen whole blood, isolated PBMCs, or DNA extracted from either of those sample types. The TCR originated in a human donor in a cohort sampled during active COVID-19. Source material: peripheral blood.

At the DNA level, the sequence is TGTGCCAGCAGCCCTGGGACAGGGGGCTCCTACGAGCAGTACTTC. It encodes CASSPGTGGSYEQYF. Recombination joined TRBV3-1 (or the pseudogene TRBV3-2) with TRBJ2-7, with TRBD1 matching 11 junction bases. The CDR3 spans 15 residues, from the cysteine through the phenylalanine. Of all the DNA, just the CDR3 is kept, 45 bases in frame from base 1. Sequences LGHDT (CDR1) and YNNKEL (CDR2) are obtained from the germline V gene (reference sequence). Unmatched junction bases come to 2, with V trimmed by 4 bases and J by 0 bases.